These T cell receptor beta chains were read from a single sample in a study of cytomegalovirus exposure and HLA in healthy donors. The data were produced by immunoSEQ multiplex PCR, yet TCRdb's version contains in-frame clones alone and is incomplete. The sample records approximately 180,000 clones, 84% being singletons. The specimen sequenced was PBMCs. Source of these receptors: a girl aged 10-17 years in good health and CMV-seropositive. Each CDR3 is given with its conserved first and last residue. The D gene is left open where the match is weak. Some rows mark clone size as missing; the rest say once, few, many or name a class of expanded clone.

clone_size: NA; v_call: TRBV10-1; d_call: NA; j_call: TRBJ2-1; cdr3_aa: CASSESGGNEQFF; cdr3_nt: TGCGCCAGCAGTGAGTCAGGGGGCAATGAGCAGTTCTTC
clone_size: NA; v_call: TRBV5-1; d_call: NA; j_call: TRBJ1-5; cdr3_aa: CASSPDPGVKQPQHF; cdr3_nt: TGCGCCAGCAGCCCGGACCCAGGGGTGAAGCAGCCCCAGCATTTT
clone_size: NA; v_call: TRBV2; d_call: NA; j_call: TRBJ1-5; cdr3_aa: CAGAPYGGPQHF; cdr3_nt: TGTGCCGGGGCCCCCTACGGGGGGCCCCAGCATTTT
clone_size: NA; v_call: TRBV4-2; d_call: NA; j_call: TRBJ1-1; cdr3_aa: CASSQGKGRDTEAFF; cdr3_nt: TGTGCCAGCAGCCAAGGGAAAGGCCGGGACACTGAAGCTTTCTTT
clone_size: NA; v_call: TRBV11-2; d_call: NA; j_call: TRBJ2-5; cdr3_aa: CASSSGLQETQYF; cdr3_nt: TGTGCCAGCAGCTCCGGACTACAAGAGACCCAGTACTTC
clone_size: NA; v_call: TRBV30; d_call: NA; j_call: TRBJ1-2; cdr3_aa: CAWSLDSKRGYTF; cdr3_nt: TGTGCCTGGAGTCTAGACAGTAAACGGGGCTACACCTTC
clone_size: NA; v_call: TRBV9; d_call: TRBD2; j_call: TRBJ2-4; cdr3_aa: CASSVGTSGGVDIQYF; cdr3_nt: TGTGCCAGCAGCGTAGGTACTAGCGGGGGGGTCGACATTCAGTACTTC
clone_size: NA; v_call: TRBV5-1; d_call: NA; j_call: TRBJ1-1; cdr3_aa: CASSLERGGTEAFF; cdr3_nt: TGCGCCAGCAGCTTGGAGCGGGGAGGCACTGAAGCTTTCTTT
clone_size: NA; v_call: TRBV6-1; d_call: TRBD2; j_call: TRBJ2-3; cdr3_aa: CASSVPPNSGTSGGTDTQYF; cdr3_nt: TGTGCCAGCAGTGTTCCCCCCAATTCCGGGACTAGCGGGGGCACAGATACGCAGTATTTT
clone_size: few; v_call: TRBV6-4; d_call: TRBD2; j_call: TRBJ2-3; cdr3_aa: CASSDSPSGGSTDTQYF; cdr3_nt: TGTGCCAGCAGTGACTCACCTAGCGGGGGCAGCACAGATACGCAGTATTTT
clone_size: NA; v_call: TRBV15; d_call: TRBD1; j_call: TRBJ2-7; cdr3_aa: CATSRSPDRGIDEQYF; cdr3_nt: TGTGCCACCAGCAGATCGCCCGACAGGGGTATCGACGAGCAGTACTTC
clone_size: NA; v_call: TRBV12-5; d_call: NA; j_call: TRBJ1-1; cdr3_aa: CASGFRPVRAFF; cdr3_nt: TGTGCTAGTGGTTTCCGTCCGGTGAGGGCTTTCTTT
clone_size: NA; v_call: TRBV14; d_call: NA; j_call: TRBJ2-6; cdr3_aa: CASSPGSNSGANVLTF; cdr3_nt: TGTGCCAGCAGCCCCGGGTCTAACTCTGGGGCCAACGTCCTGACTTTC
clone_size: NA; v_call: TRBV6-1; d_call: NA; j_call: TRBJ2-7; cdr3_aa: CASSYEGVHEQYF; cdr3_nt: TGTGCCAGCAGTTATGAGGGCGTCCACGAGCAGTACTTC
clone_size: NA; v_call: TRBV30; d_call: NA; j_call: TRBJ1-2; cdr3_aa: CAWSTRSYGYTF; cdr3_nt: TGTGCCTGGAGTACGCGTTCCTATGGCTACACCTTC
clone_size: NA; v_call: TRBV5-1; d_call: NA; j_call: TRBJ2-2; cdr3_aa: CASSLEPADNTGELFF; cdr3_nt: TGCGCCAGCAGCTTGGAGCCGGCGGATAACACCGGGGAGCTGTTTTTT
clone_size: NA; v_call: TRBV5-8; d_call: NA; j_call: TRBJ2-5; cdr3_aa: CASSLATKVRETQYF; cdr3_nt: TGTGCCAGCAGCTTGGCTACCAAAGTGAGGGAGACCCAGTACTTC
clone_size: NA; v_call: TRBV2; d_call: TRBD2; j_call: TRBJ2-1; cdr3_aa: CASSFTSGASNEQFF; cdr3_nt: TGTGCCAGCAGTTTCACTAGCGGGGCGAGCAATGAGCAGTTCTTC